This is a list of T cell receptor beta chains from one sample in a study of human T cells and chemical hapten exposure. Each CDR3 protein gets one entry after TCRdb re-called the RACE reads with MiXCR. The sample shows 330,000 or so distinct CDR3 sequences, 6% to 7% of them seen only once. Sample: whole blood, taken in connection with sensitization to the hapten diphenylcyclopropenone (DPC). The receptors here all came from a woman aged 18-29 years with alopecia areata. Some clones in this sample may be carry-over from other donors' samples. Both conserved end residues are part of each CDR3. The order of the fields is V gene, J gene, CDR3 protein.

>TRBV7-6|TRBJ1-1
CASSLAQGAPEAFF
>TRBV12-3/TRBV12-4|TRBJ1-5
CASSLRGEQPQHF
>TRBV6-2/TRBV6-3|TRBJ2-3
CASRLRGNSGGARADTQYF
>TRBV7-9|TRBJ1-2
CASSTQRTDNYGYTF
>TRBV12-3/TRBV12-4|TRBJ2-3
CASSEQGDTDTQYF
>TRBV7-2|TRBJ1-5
CASSFDSSNQPQHF
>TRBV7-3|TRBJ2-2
CASSPGPGELFF
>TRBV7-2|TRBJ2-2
CASSFGLARTGELFF
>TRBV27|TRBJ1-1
CASRPGLSNTEAFF
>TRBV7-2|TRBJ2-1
CASSLSLIADEQFF
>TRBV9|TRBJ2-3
CASRDRITDTQYF
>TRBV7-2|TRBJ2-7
CASSPNLAGASYEQYF
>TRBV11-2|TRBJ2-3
CASSLAVPGQVREDTQYF
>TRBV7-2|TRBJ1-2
CASSSREIYGYTF
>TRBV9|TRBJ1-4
CASSLGRQEKLFF
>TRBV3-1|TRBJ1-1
CASSQDRVRRNTEAFF
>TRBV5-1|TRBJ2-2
CASSSQGGVNTGELFF
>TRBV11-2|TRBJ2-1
CASSPTGHNEQFF
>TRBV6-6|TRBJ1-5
CASSDSRRGRGSLGHF
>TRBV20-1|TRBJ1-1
CSAREDRDTEAFF
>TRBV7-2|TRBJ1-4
CASSGRATTTNEKLFF
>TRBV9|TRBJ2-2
CASSPQLVTGELFF